This TCR beta chain was sequenced during a study of T cell responses to AZD1222 COVID-19 vaccine. CDR1 is SGHRS and CDR2 is YFSETQ in the germline V gene. The CDR3 has 14 residues. Trimming left V 2 bases short and J 4 bases short, with 9 bases between. The data were produced by immunoSEQ multiplex PCR, yet TCRdb's version contains in-frame clones alone and is incomplete. The repertoire holds over 55,000 clones, with about 80% as singletons. Specimen: peripheral blood, collected 28 days after the second AZD1222 dose. The genes are TRBV5-1 and TRBJ1-4; D not certain. The origin of this receptor is an adult who received the AZD1222 COVID-19 vaccine. CDR3 bases: TGCGCCAGCAGCTTAGGACCGGTTAATGAAAAACTGTTTTTT. Protein product: CASSLGPVNEKLFF.